The clone carrying this T cell receptor (beta chain) occurred once. The data were taken from a study of blood T cell repertoires in COVID-19. The CDR3 extends over 18 amino acids. Germline values: CDR1 SGHRS, CDR2 YFSETQ. Trimming removed 0 bases from V and 3 bases from J; junction bases left unmatched: 6. Authors' data handling: Reference gene primer amplification gave estimated nucleated cell counts. Only in-frame clones appear in the TCRdb table, and some are missing; sequencing was by immunoSEQ multiplex PCR. V, J and clone size are taken as reported in that table, and D and trimming were inferred from the DNA itself. The repertoire includes some 190,000 clones, roughly 84% of them detected once, and about 11% sits in the top ten.

The rearrangement uses TRBV5-1 and TRBJ2-1; 13 bases align to TRBD2. The source of this sequence is a woman older than 75 with active or convalescent COVID-19. Sequencing input: peripheral blood. The CDR3 region is CASSLATSGRVSYNEQFF. The CDR3 DNA follows: TGCGCCAGCAGCTTGGCAACTAGCGGGAGGGTTAGCTACAATGAGCAGTTCTTC. The full variable domain, completed using reference TRBV5-1 and TRBJ2-1, is KAGVTQTPRYLIKTRGQQVTLSCSPISGHRSVSWYQQTPGQGLQFLFEYFSETQRNKGNFPGRFSGRQFSNSRSEMNVSTLELGDSALYLCASSLATSGRVSYNEQFFGPGTRLTVL.